This T cell receptor (beta chain) was found in a study of blood T cell repertoires in COVID-19. Study context: The United States, Italy and Spain provided the acute and convalescent COVID-19 samples. T cells, B-cell-depleted T cells, or PBMCs supplied cDNA or gDNA.

Clones were sequenced by immunoSEQ multiplex PCR, and TCRdb holds only the in-frame ones, with some missing. The sample includes 110,000 or so clones, 70% to 90% of them seen just once. Trimming took 3 bases from V and 0 from J, leaving 9 bases between them. The CDR3 is 16 amino acids. The V gene's germline CDR1 is PRHDT and CDR2 FYEKMQ (reference sequence). The gene calls are TRBV13 and TRBJ2-6, with D unclear. The sample taken for sequencing was peripheral blood. The clonotype comes from a man aged 35-49 years with acute or convalescent COVID-19. This chain's CDR3 is CASSFRSFSGANVLTF. The CDR3 nucleotides read TGTGCCAGCAGCTTCCGTAGCTTCTCTGGGGCCAACGTCCTGACTTTC. Full variable domain (remainder filled in from reference TRBV13 and TRBJ2-6): AAGVIQSPRHLIKEKRETATLKCYPIPRHDTVYWYQQGPGQDPQFLISFYEKMQSDKGSIPDRFSAQQFSDYHSELNMSSLELGDSALYFCASSFRSFSGANVLTFGAGSRLTVL.